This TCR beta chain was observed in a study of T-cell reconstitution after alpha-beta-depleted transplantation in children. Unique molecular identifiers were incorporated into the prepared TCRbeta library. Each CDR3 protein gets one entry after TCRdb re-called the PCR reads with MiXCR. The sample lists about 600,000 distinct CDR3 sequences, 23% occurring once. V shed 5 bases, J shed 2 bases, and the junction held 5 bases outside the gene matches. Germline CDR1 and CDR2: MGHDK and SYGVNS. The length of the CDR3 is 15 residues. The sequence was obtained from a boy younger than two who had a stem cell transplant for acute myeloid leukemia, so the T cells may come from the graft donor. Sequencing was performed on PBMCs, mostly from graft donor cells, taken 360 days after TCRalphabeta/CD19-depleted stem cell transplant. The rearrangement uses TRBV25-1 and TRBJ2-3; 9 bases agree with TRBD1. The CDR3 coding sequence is TGTGCCAGCAGTCCGGACAGGGGACACACAGATACGCAGTATTTT. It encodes CASSPDRGHTDTQYF.